This T cell receptor beta chain was recorded in a study of T cell responses to AZD1222 COVID-19 vaccine. Germline V lookup: CDR1 MDHEN, CDR2 SYDVKM. V was clipped by 6 bases and J by 5 bases, with 13 bases between them. The CDR3 is 13 residues long. On this clone itself: The antigen remains unidentified.

Measured with immunoSEQ multiplex PCR; TCRdb has only the in-frame clones, and not every one. Among approximately 180,000 clones listed, 88% were seen once. Whole-study findings and limits: Repertoires were obtained solely post-peak T cell response. Donors in the cohort were predominantly white British and more often female, and clonal diversity was possibly underestimated. The reported proportion of spike-specific TCRs targeting unmutated variant regions was nearly half.

This TCR derives from an adult in good health. The specimen comprised peripheral blood, sampled on day 0 of AZD1222 vaccination. The chain joins TRBV28 to TRBJ2-5; D is uncertain. CDR3 amino acids: CASRAEVGETQYF. The CDR3 DNA follows: TGTGCCAGCAGAGCTGAGGTGGGGGAGACCCAGTACTTC.